The next 15 T cell receptor beta chains were all read from a single sample in a study of blood T cell repertoires in COVID-19. This table comes from immunoSEQ multiplex PCR, and its TCRdb copy is limited to in-frame clones, with some not included. This sample carries about 90,000 clones, roughly four fifths of them seen once, and the ten largest clones take about 12%. Sequenced sample: peripheral blood. Receptors were obtained from a human donor in a cohort sampled during active COVID-19.

J is TRBJ1-1 and V is TRBV5-1, with 8 bases matching TRBD1. The V gene end was trimmed by 2 bases and the J gene end by 7 bases; junction bases not matched to a gene: 7. CDR3 size: 14 residues. The germline V gene encodes CDR1 SGHRS and CDR2 YFSETQ. CDR3 sequence reads: CASSFGSGGNEAFF. The CDR3 coding sequence is TGCGCCAGCAGCTTCGGTTCAGGGGGCAATGAAGCTTTCTTT.

This chain joins TRBV5-1 and TRBJ2-1, with 9 bases fitting TRBD2. V trimming: 0 bases; J trimming: 3 bases; junction bases outside the gene matches: 4. This CDR3 has 16 residues. Germline loops: CDR1 SGHRS, CDR2 YFSETQ. CDR3: CASSLASGGIYNEQFF. In DNA, the CDR3 is TGCGCCAGCAGCTTGGCCAGCGGGGGGATCTACAATGAGCAGTTCTTC.

V and J are TRBV6-5 and TRBJ1-1; D is possibly TRBD1 (5 bases). Germline lookup yields CDR1 MNHEY and CDR2 SVGAGI. The CDR3 totals 15 residues. The germline V and J ends were trimmed by 5 bases and 6 bases, with 19 bases remaining between them. CDR3 region: CASSNAGAGAAEAFF. The CDR3 DNA reads as TGTGCCAGCAGTAATGCTGGGGCGGGAGCCGCTGAAGCTTTCTTT.

The V gene is TRBV5-1, the J gene TRBJ1-2, with no clear D. The germline CDR1 and CDR2 sequences are SGHRS and YFSETQ. Trimming took 6 bases from V and 2 from J, leaving 14 bases between them. The CDR3 extends over 14 amino acids. CDR3 sequence reads: CASTITTGNYGYTF. CDR3 sequence (DNA): TGCGCCAGCACAATCACTACGGGAAACTATGGCTACACCTTC.

The chain carries TRBV3-1 (or the pseudogene TRBV3-2) and TRBJ2-7; the D gene is possibly TRBD1 (5 bases). Germline V gene data show CDR1 as LGHDT and CDR2 as YNNKEL (reference sequence). The CDR3 loop spans 14 amino acids. Trimming pared 4 bases from V and 3 bases from J, leaving 13 bases between. The CDR3 DNA reads as TGTGCCAGCAGCCGCCAGGGTACCCGCTACGAGCAGTACTTC. This encodes CASSRQGTRYEQYF.

V gene TRBV5-6 combines with J gene TRBJ1-5; 12 nucleotides agree with TRBD1. The J segment lost 6 bases and the V segment lost 2 bases, leaving 6 bases of the junction unmatched. The germline CDR1 and CDR2 sequences are SGHDT and YYEEEE. The CDR3 runs 16 residues. In nucleotides, the CDR3 is TGTGCCAGCAGCTTCGGGGGGACAGGGGGCTTTCAGCCCCAGCATTTT. It yields the protein CASSFGGTGGFQPQHF. The full variable domain, rest sourced from reference TRBV5-6 and TRBJ1-5, is DAGVTQSPTHLIKTRGQQVTLRCSPKSGHDTVSWYQQALGQGPQFIFQYYEEEERQRGNFPDRFSGHQFPNYSSELNVNALLLGDSALYLCASSFGGTGGFQPQHFGDGTRLSIL.

The CDR3 sequence is CASSLVVQAGELFF. The CDR3 DNA reads TGTGCCAGCAGCTTAGTTGTCCAGGCCGGGGAGCTGTTTTTT. This chain connects TRBV7-2 to TRBJ2-2; the D is unclear. Germline CDR1 reads SGHTA; CDR2 reads FQGNSA. V lost 1 base, J lost 6 bases, and 9 bases lay in between. The CDR3 totals 14 residues.

J is TRBJ2-7 and V is TRBV5-1; no firm D call. The CDR3 covers 15 residues. Germline V CDR1 and CDR2: SGHRS, YFSETQ. V lost 0 bases and J 1 base, leaving 11 bases between the germline ends. The CDR3 protein is CASSLGRLTSYEQYF. The CDR3 DNA reads as TGCGCCAGCAGCTTGGGCCGACTGACGTCCTACGAGCAGTACTTC.

The rearrangement uses TRBV2 and TRBJ2-7, with D perhaps TRBD2 (7 bases). The germline V gene has CDR1 SNHLY and CDR2 FYNNEI. V lost 8 bases and J lost 5, with 19 bases in between. The CDR3 has 14 amino acids. As DNA, the CDR3 is TGTGCCAGCGCGGGGGCGAGGGCGAGTGACGAGCAGTACTTC. Protein: CASAGARASDEQYF.

At least ten counts were recorded for this clone. The CDR3 DNA is TGTGCCAGCAGCTTTAGCGGGGGGGCCGTTACCGGGGAGCTGTTTTTT. Protein: CASSFSGGAVTGELFF. The chain employs TRBV9 and TRBJ2-2; 11 nucleotides agree with TRBD2. Trimming removed 4 bases from V and 5 bases from J; junction bases left unmatched: 7. CDR1 is SGDLS, CDR2 YYNGEE, per germline. This CDR3 has 16 amino acids.

V usage is TRBV10-3 and J usage is TRBJ1-5; D is possibly TRBD1 (6 bases). This CDR3 comprises 14 residues. CDR1 and CDR2 (germline): ENHRY, SYGVKD. Between the trimmed V and J ends, which lost 6 bases and 1 base, there was a span of 10 bases. CDR3 protein: CAIRDSGSNQPQHF. The CDR3 DNA reads TGTGCCATCAGGGACAGTGGGAGCAATCAGCCCCAGCATTTT.

The CDR3 bases are TGTGCCAGCAGCTTAAGGCAGGGGGGTAACTATGGCTACACCTTC. Its protein product is CASSLRQGGNYGYTF. This rearrangement joins TRBV7-9 to TRBJ1-2, with TRBD1 identical over 7 bases. The CDR3 loop spans 15 amino acids. From germline, CDR1 is SEHNR and CDR2 FQNEAQ (reference sequence). Germline trimming cut 2 bases from V and 1 base from J; bases unmatched to any gene: 4. The full variable domain, in which reference TRBV7-9 and TRBJ1-2 provide the parts outside the CDR3, is DTGVSQNPRHKITKRGQNVTFRCDPISEHNRLYWYRQTLGQGPEFLTYFQNEAQLEKSRLLSDRFSAERPKGSFSTLEIQRTEQGDSAMYLCASSLRQGGNYGYTFGSGTRLTVV.

The V and J genes are TRBV28 and TRBJ1-5; D is possibly TRBD1 (6 bases). Germline assignment: CDR1 MDHEN and CDR2 SYDVKM. Trimming took off 5 bases at V and 2 bases at J, with 16 bases between the two ends. The CDR3 has 16 amino acids. This CDR3 reads CASSVTGAFGNQPQHF. DNA of the CDR3: TGTGCCAGCAGTGTGACAGGCGCATTTGGCAATCAGCCCCAGCATTTT.

This clone showed up just a few times. V is TRBV7-3 and J is TRBJ1-1; weak D call: TRBD1 (6 bases). V was shortened by 8 bases and J by 4 bases, with 14 bases between the two germline ends. This CDR3 spans 13 amino acids. Germline-derived CDR1 and CDR2 are SGHTA and FQGTGA. This CDR3 is CASGDQGFTEAFF. CDR3 in DNA: TGTGCCAGCGGCGATCAGGGGTTCACTGAAGCTTTCTTT. Variable domain in full (rest from reference TRBV7-3 and TRBJ1-1): GAGVSQTPSNKVTEKGKYVELRCDPISGHTALYWYRQSLGQGPEFLIYFQGTGAADDSGLPNDRFFAVRPEGSVSTLKIQRTERGDSAVYLCASGDQGFTEAFFGQGTRLTVV.

This sequence joins TRBV7-9 and TRBJ1-1; TRBD1 is a possible D gene (5 bases). This CDR3 contains 14 residues. Germline CDR1 SEHNR, CDR2 FQNEAQ (reference sequence). The germline V and J ends were trimmed by 3 bases and 6 bases, with 14 bases remaining between them. CDR3 region: CASSLGNQGAEAFF. Here the CDR3 DNA reads TGTGCCAGCAGCTTGGGGAATCAGGGCGCTGAAGCTTTCTTT.